One and the same sample provided the 28 T cell receptor beta chains below, sequenced in a study of blood T cells in healthy people across ages. Using a J-beta primer mix together with a sample-barcoded 5' primer, a second PCR was run for roughly 7 to 11 cycles. Each CDR3 protein is one row after TCRdb ran MiXCR on the 5' RACE reads. Among 600,000 to 850,000 distinct CDR3 sequences listed, around 25% were seen once. These data also formed part of another study, on T cells of mothers and their children.

The specimen was blood. Receptors were obtained from a boy aged 5-17 years in good health.

This clonotype was seen only a few times. This sequence joins TRBV2 and TRBJ2-5, with D perhaps TRBD1 (5 bases). The last part of the DNA fits TRBJ2-7 better; the J call may be wrong. The CDR3 spans 16 residues. From germline, CDR1 is SNHLY and CDR2 FYNNEI. The CDR3 nucleotides read TGTGCCAGCAGTGGCCTATCGGTGGACACCACATACGAGCAGTACTTC. Encoded protein: CASSGLSVDTTYEQYF.

This clonotype has only one observation. The gene calls are TRBV11-2 and TRBJ2-7; 11 nucleotides agree with TRBD2. Germline loops: CDR1 SGHAT, CDR2 FQNNGV. The V gene end was trimmed by 5 bases and the J gene end by 7 bases; junction bases not matched to a gene: 10. The CDR3 length is 15 residues. CDR3 loop: CASSPLAGGPKEQYF. The CDR3 nucleotides read TGTGCCAGCAGCCCCTTAGCGGGGGGGCCGAAGGAGCAGTACTTC.

Only a few counts were recorded for this clonotype. The chain combines TRBV28 with TRBJ2-1, with 9 bases matching TRBD2. Germline CDR1 and CDR2: MDHEN and SYDVKM. Germline trimming cut 2 bases from V and 6 bases from J; bases unmatched to any gene: 2. This CDR3 has 14 amino acids. The CDR3 here is CASSLLAGTNEQFF. CDR3 in DNA: TGTGCCAGCAGTTTACTAGCGGGGACCAATGAGCAGTTCTTC.

This clonotype was observed a handful of times. The CDR3 loop reads CATYQTPYEQYF. The CDR3 DNA reads TGTGCCACCTACCAGACACCCTACGAGCAGTACTTC. The chain joins TRBV6-1 to TRBJ2-7; no clear D gene. The V gene's germline CDR1 is MNHNS and CDR2 SASEGT. Between the trimmed V and J ends, which lost 10 bases and 2 bases, there was a span of 12 bases. The CDR3 runs 12 residues.

This clonotype was picked up a small number of times. The gene calls are TRBV4-1 and TRBJ2-7; D not resolved. This CDR3 is 14 amino acids long. Looked up from germline, CDR1 is MGHRA and CDR2 is YSYEKL. V was shortened by 3 bases and J by 7 bases, with 16 bases between the two germline ends. In nucleotides, the CDR3 is TGCGCCAGCAGCCACCCCCTGAGTTTGGGGGAGCAGTACTTC. Translation gives CASSHPLSLGEQYF.

This clonotype has a handful of counts. The chain employs TRBV20-1 and TRBJ2-5; the match to TRBD2 covers 11 bases. The J call is doubtful: the DNA matches TRBJ2-1 better. The CDR3 covers 14 residues. Germline CDR1 and CDR2: DFQATT and SNEGSKA (reference sequence). The CDR3, as DNA: TGCAGTGCTAAACTAGCGGGGGATTACAATGAGCAGTTCTTC. The encoded protein is CSAKLAGDYNEQFF.

The chain employs TRBV7-9 and TRBJ2-7; 7 nucleotides align to TRBD1. CDR1 SEHNR and CDR2 FQNEAQ come from the germline V gene (reference sequence). Trimming removed 8 bases from V and 2 bases from J; junction bases left unmatched: 9. The CDR3 length is 14 residues. The CDR3 protein is CASESSGGPYEQYF. CDR3 DNA: TGTGCCAGCGAGAGTTCAGGGGGTCCCTACGAGCAGTACTTC.

This chain links TRBV28 with TRBJ2-1; 9 nucleotides align to TRBD1. The V segment lost 8 bases and the J segment 0 bases; nucleotides outside the gene matches: 23. The CDR3 runs to 21 residues. The V gene's germline CDR1 is MDHEN and CDR2 SYDVKM. CDR3 protein: CASRAQGDRVRVLGSYNEQFF. As DNA, the CDR3 is TGTGCCAGCCGCGCCCAGGGGGACAGGGTGCGCGTGTTGGGCTCCTACAATGAGCAGTTCTTC.

V and J are TRBV3-1 and TRBJ1-5; D unresolved. CDR3 length equals 15 residues. V was pared by 0 bases and J by 5 bases, with 11 bases between. Germline values: CDR1 LGHDT, CDR2 YNNKEL (reference sequence). The CDR3 nucleotides read TGTGCCAGCAGCCAAGATGTGGGAAGGGATCAGCCCCAGCATTTT. The encoded protein is CASSQDVGRDQPQHF. Full variable domain (missing parts from reference TRBV3-1 and TRBJ1-5): DTAVSQTPKYLVTQMGNDKSIKCEQNLGHDTMYWYKQDSKKFLKIMFSYNNKELIINETVPNRFSPKSPDKAHLNLHINSLELGDSAVYFCASSQDVGRDQPQHFGDGTRLSIL.

This clonotype was detected only a few times. The chain combines TRBV4-1 with TRBJ2-5; perhaps TRBD2 as D (6 bases). Looked up from germline, CDR1 is MGHRA and CDR2 is YSYEKL. CDR3 length equals 15 residues. With 6 bases removed from V and 0 bases from J, the gap between germline ends came to 14 bases. The CDR3 DNA sequence: TGCGCCAGCAGGCCTGTTGGGGGGAACCAAGAGACCCAGTACTTC. Translating it yields CASRPVGGNQETQYF.

This clonotype was counted a few times. This chain uses TRBV20-1 with TRBJ2-5, with unresolved D. TRBJ2-7 explains the end of the DNA better; the J call may be wrong. Per germline, CDR1 DFQATT and CDR2 SNEGSKA (reference sequence). The CDR3 loop spans 14 amino acids. Here the CDR3 reads CSARDSKNLYEQYF. In DNA form, the CDR3 reads TGCAGTGCTAGAGATAGCAAGAACCTCTACGAGCAGTACTTC.

The genes are TRBV18 and TRBJ2-1, with 9 bases aligning to TRBD1. With V trimmed by 4 bases and J by 7 bases, 11 bases remained unmatched. CDR3 length equals 16 residues. The V gene's germline CDR1 is KGHSH and CDR2 LQKENI. Written as DNA, the CDR3 is TGTGCCAGCTCACTCACCTATACAGGGGGCGGAAATGAGCAGTTCTTC. Protein: CASSLTYTGGGNEQFF.

This sequence joins TRBV4-1 and TRBJ2-5; TRBD1 agrees at 12 bases. Germline assignment: CDR1 MGHRA and CDR2 YSYEKL. After removal of 2 bases from V and 1 base from J, the junction contained 5 bases not matched to a gene. The CDR3 extends over 17 amino acids. CDR3 coding DNA: TGCGCCAGCAGCCAAAGAGGGACAGGGGGCATCCAAGAGACCCAGTACTTC. It encodes CASSQRGTGGIQETQYF.

This sequence joins TRBV5-1 and TRBJ2-3, with D tentatively TRBD1 or TRBD2 (6 bases each). The germline V and J ends were trimmed by 1 base and 1 base, with 22 bases remaining between them. The CDR3 length is 19 residues. CDR1 is SGHRS and CDR2 is YFSETQ in the germline V gene. CDR3 residues: CASSLLPPRIGGGTDTQYF. The CDR3 coding sequence is TGCGCCAGCAGCTTGTTACCGCCCCGGATCGGGGGCGGCACAGATACGCAGTATTTT.

V gene TRBV12-3 or TRBV12-4 combines with J gene TRBJ2-3; D tentatively reads TRBD1 or TRBD2 (6 bases each). This CDR3 is 14 amino acids long. V was pared by 5 bases and J by 1 base, with 10 bases between. In DNA, the CDR3 is TGTGCCAGCAGTCGAAGGGGGGGCACAGATACGCAGTATTTT. Translated, it gives CASSRRGGTDTQYF.

This rearrangement joins TRBV29-1 to TRBJ1-4, with D unresolved. CDR1 is SQVTM and CDR2 is ANQGSEA in the germline V gene. The ends were cut back, 4 bases at V and 7 bases at J, with 13 bases in the middle. CDR3 size: 13 residues. The CDR3: CSVAPLFGEKLFF. The CDR3 DNA is TGCAGCGTTGCCCCGCTCTTCGGTGAAAAACTGTTTTTT.

This sequence joins TRBV11-2 and TRBJ2-1; 9 bases fit TRBD2. Germline V lookup: CDR1 SGHAT, CDR2 FQNNGV. V was pared by 0 bases and J by 7 bases, with 19 bases of the junction left unmatched. This CDR3 comprises 20 residues. DNA for the CDR3: TGTGCCAGCAGCTTAGAAGGAAGGGGGGGGAGCGGGAGGAGATTGAATGAGCAGTTCTTC. It codes for CASSLEGRGGSGRRLNEQFF.

This clonotype was counted a few times. The V call is TRBV7-9, the J call TRBJ2-7, with D possibly being TRBD2 (5 bases). The ends were cut back, 4 bases at V and 0 bases at J, with 10 bases in the middle. There are 14 residues in the CDR3. Germline loops: CDR1 SEHNR, CDR2 FQNEAQ (reference sequence). This chain's CDR3 is CASSYRDYSYEQYF. CDR3 bases: TGTGCCAGCAGCTACCGGGATTACTCCTACGAGCAGTACTTC.

A few counts support this clonotype. The chain carries TRBV7-2 and TRBJ2-5; 8 nucleotides align to TRBD1. The DNA end favors TRBJ2-7, so the J call may be wrong. The CDR3 has 14 amino acids. Germline V gene data show CDR1 as SGHTA and CDR2 as FQGNSA. The CDR3 nucleotides read TGTGCCAGCAGCATGGACAGGGACCACTACGAGCAGTACTTC. Its protein product is CASSMDRDHYEQYF.

Of note for this clonotype: The final CDR3 position lacks the conserved phenylalanine or tryptophan, pointing to a likely read error. V and J are TRBV4-3 and TRBJ2-5, with D possibly being TRBD1 or TRBD2 (5 bases each). Germline CDR1 is LGHNA and CDR2 is YSLEER. The germline V and J ends were trimmed by 6 bases and 4 bases, with 15 bases remaining between them. The CDR3 covers 14 residues. The CDR3 protein is CASSPGPLGETQYL. The DNA of the CDR3 is TGCGCCAGCAGTCCGGGACCATTGGGAGAGACCCAGTACCTC.

The gene calls are TRBV3-1 and TRBJ2-4, with unresolved D. The CDR3 is 12 amino acids. Trimming left V 4 bases short and J 9 bases short, with 10 bases between. Germline V gene data show CDR1 as LGHDT and CDR2 as YNNKEL (reference sequence). CDR3 protein: CASSPLKGIQYF. Here the CDR3 DNA reads TGTGCCAGCAGCCCTCTTAAGGGCATTCAGTACTTC.

The table lists this clonotype with a few counts. The chain joins TRBV28 to TRBJ2-7; D gene uncertain. CDR3 length equals 11 residues. Trimming shortened V by 3 bases and J by 5 bases, and 5 bases separated the two germline ends. Per germline, CDR1 MDHEN and CDR2 SYDVKM. CDR3: CASSLIDEQYF. CDR3 sequence (DNA): TGTGCCAGCAGTTTGATTGACGAGCAGTACTTC.

The chain employs TRBV3-1 and TRBJ1-4; D remains unclear. The CDR3 sequence is 18 residues long. Looked up from germline, CDR1 is LGHDT and CDR2 is YNNKEL (reference sequence). V dropped 0 bases and J dropped 5 bases, with 19 bases sitting between them. CDR3 region: CASSQDPGSEVTNEKLFF. As DNA, the CDR3 is TGTGCCAGCAGCCAAGATCCGGGGAGCGAGGTTACGAATGAAAAACTGTTTTTT.

This clonotype was seen a few times. The V and J genes are TRBV5-4 and TRBJ2-7; no clear D. Germline V lookup: CDR1 SGHNT, CDR2 YYREEE (reference sequence). V gave up 2 bases and J gave up 2 bases, with 11 bases separating them. The CDR3 sequence is 14 residues long. CDR3 protein: CASSFIAGAYEQYF. DNA of the CDR3: TGTGCCAGCAGCTTTATTGCCGGAGCCTACGAGCAGTACTTC.

The V and J genes are TRBV6-1 and TRBJ2-1, with no clear D. The DNA end is more similar to TRBJ2-7, so the J call may be wrong. From germline, CDR1 is MNHNS and CDR2 SASEGT. The CDR3 is 16 amino acids. CDR3 sequence reads: CASSLTTPVRTYEQYF. The CDR3 nucleotides are TGTGCCAGCAGTCTTACCACGCCAGTTAGAACCTACGAGCAGTACTTC.

The sample holds a few counts of this clonotype. The chain combines TRBV5-1 with TRBJ2-7; D is unclear. The V and J ends lost 1 base and 9 bases respectively, with 11 bases between them. The CDR3 totals 12 residues. CDR1 and CDR2 from the germline V gene are SGHRS and YFSETQ. DNA for the CDR3: TGCGCCAGCAGCTTGTGGGGAAACGGGCAGTACTTC. Its protein product is CASSLWGNGQYF.

The V gene is TRBV16, the J gene TRBJ2-7; the D is unclear. This CDR3 has 14 residues. Trimming cost V 1 base and J 3 bases, with 10 bases left between them. Germline V lookup: CDR1 KGHSY, CDR2 FQNENV. Here the CDR3 reads CASSQYSTDYEQYF. CDR3 nucleotide sequence: TGTGCCAGCAGCCAATACTCCACAGACTACGAGCAGTACTTC.

The genes are TRBV6-1 and TRBJ1-1, with TRBD1 matching over 7 bases. The germline V gene has CDR1 MNHNS and CDR2 SASEGT. CDR3 length equals 14 residues. With V trimmed by 2 bases and J by 6 bases, 6 bases remained unmatched. The CDR3 bases are TGTGCCAGCAGTGAAATAGGGGGCCGGGCTGAAGCTTTCTTT. Its protein product is CASSEIGGRAEAFF.